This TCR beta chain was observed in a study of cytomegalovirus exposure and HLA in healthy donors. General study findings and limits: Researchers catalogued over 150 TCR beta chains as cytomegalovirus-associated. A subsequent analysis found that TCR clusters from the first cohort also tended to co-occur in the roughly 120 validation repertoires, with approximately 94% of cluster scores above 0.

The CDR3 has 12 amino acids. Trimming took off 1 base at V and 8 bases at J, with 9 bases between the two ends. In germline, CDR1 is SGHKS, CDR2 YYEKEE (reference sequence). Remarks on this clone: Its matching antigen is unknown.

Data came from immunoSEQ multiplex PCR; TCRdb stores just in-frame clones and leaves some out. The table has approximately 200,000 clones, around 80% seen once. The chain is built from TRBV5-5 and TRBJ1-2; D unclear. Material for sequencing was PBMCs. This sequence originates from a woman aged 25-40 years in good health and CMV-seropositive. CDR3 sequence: CASSLSGRGYTF. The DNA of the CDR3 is TGTGCCAGCAGCTTGTCTGGGAGAGGCTACACCTTC.